This entry features one T cell receptor (beta chain) sequence. Antigen unknown. The sample is drawn from a study of CXCR3-negative and CXCR3-positive naive CD8 T cells. Findings of the study overall: Memory CD8+ cells showed much lower diversity, while both naive subsets displayed comparably high diversity. More hydrophobic TRB CDR3s occurred in CXCR3-positive than in CXCR3-negative naive cells. The study inferred TCR strength from TRB CDR3 properties and found comparable surface CD5 between naive subsets. The study found that naive CXCR3-negative and CXCR3-positive cells shared TRBV-TRBJ usage, while memory cells differed.

CDR1 and CDR2 from the germline V gene are LNHDA and SQIVND (reference sequence). The CDR3 contains 14 residues. Among CD8+ T cells, naive ones were CD45RO-CCR7+CD27+CD95-. TRB cDNA was prepared as libraries by UMI-labeled 5' RACE. Reanalyzing the 5' RACE reads, TCRdb keeps one entry per CDR3 protein, without DNA. This sample's table has 75,000 to 90,000 distinct CDR3 sequences. This rearrangement joins TRBV19 to TRBJ2-1. The sequence was collected from a human donor in good health. Some clones in this sample may be carry-over from other donors' samples. Sequenced material: naive CXCR3+ CD8+ T cells from blood. The subset: CD45RO-CCR7+CD27+CD95- naive CD8+ T cells expressing CXCR3 (TNR3+). The CDR3 loop reads CASSIGGAYNEQFF. Full variable domain (rest looked up from reference TRBV19 and TRBJ2-1): DGGITQSPKYLFRKEGQNVTLSCEQNLNHDAMYWYRQDPGQGLRLIYYSQIVNDFQKGDIAEGYSVSREKKESFPLTVTSAQKNPTAFYLCASSIGGAYNEQFFGPGTRLTVL.